The rows below give T cell receptor beta chains drawn from one sample of a study of CD8+ T cells in alopecia areata. The data were produced by immunoSEQ multiplex PCR, yet TCRdb's version contains in-frame clones alone and is incomplete. The profile shows about 260,000 clones, 60% of them singletons. The material sequenced was CD4+ T cells sorted from blood, taken at roughly week 52, from a patient treated with tofacitinib. These receptor sequences come from a human donor with alopecia areata. Both conserved end residues are part of each CDR3. The D gene is left open where the match is weak. Only part of the rows carry a size: once, few, many, or a class if the clone is expanded.

J gene,clone size,D gene,V gene,CDR3 DNA,CDR3 protein
TRBJ2-1,NA,NA,TRBV5-1,TGCGCCAGCTCGACTGACGGAGGTGTTATCAATGAGCAGTTCTTC,CASSTDGGVINEQFF
TRBJ2-1,NA,NA,TRBV5-1,TGCGCCAGCAGCTTAGCGACAGCACGATCCAACAATGAGCAGTTCTTC,CASSLATARSNNEQFF
TRBJ2-2,NA,NA,TRBV29-1,TGCAGCGTCGGACAGTCGAACACCGGGGAGCTGTTTTTT,CSVGQSNTGELFF
TRBJ2-7,NA,NA,TRBV4-2,TGTGCCAGCAGCCAGGAACAGGGAACTCGCGAGTACGAGCAGTACTTC,CASSQEQGTREYEQYF
TRBJ2-7,few,NA,TRBV5-5,TGTGCCAGCACCCCGAGGCAATGGAGCTCCTACGAGCAGTACTTC,CASTPRQWSSYEQYF
TRBJ2-3,NA,NA,TRBV29-1,TGCAGCGTTGTGGTAGCAACAGATACGCAGTATTTT,CSVVVATDTQYF
TRBJ2-2,NA,TRBD1,TRBV7-3,TGTGCCAGCAGCACTGGACAGGGCGTCACCGGGGAGCTGTTTTTT,CASSTGQGVTGELFF
TRBJ2-3,few,NA,TRBV29-1,TGCAGCGTTGGGGGGGTTCGCACAGATACGCAGTATTTT,CSVGGVRTDTQYF
TRBJ1-1,NA,NA,TRBV27,TGTGCCAGCAGTTACGTTTTGGGGCACACTGAAGCTTTCTTT,CASSYVLGHTEAFF
TRBJ2-5,NA,NA,TRBV15,TGTGCCACCAGCAGGCCCGGGGGACGGGAGACCCAGTACTTC,CATSRPGGRETQYF
TRBJ1-2,NA,NA,TRBV27,TGTGCCAGCAGTCAGAACGGGATTGATGGCTACACCTTC,CASSQNGIDGYTF
TRBJ2-7,NA,NA,TRBV7-9,TGTGCCAGCAGCTGGACCTACGAGCAGTACTTC,CASSWTYEQYF
TRBJ2-7,NA,TRBD1,TRBV5-4,TGTGCCAGCAGCTTCCCGGGACAGGGTGGTTACGAGCAGTACTTC,CASSFPGQGGYEQYF
TRBJ1-5,NA,NA,TRBV4-2,TGTGCCAGCAGCCAAGATTGGCGGGACGGCAATCAGCCCCAGCATTTT,CASSQDWRDGNQPQHF
TRBJ2-6,NA,NA,TRBV7-6,TGTGCCAGCAGCATTCAGACAGCTACCTCTGGGGCCAACGTCCTGACTTTC,CASSIQTATSGANVLTF
TRBJ2-7,few,TRBD1,TRBV10-1,TGCGCCAGCAGTGGGGGGACAGGGGGATTATCCTACGAGCAGTACTTC,CASSGGTGGLSYEQYF
TRBJ2-7,NA,NA,TRBV18,TGTGCCAGCTCACCACCGGTCCGCGACGAGCAGTACTTC,CASSPPVRDEQYF
TRBJ1-1,few,TRBD1,TRBV6-5,TGTGCCAGCCTCGACAGGGGGGGCACTGAAGCTTTCTTT,CASLDRGGTEAFF
TRBJ2-7,NA,TRBD1,TRBV29-1,TGCAGCGCTGGACAGGGGAGCTACGAGCAGTACTTC,CSAGQGSYEQYF
TRBJ1-2,NA,NA,TRBV12-5,TGTGCTAGTGGGATGACAGGCCTCTATGGCTACACCTTC,CASGMTGLYGYTF
TRBJ2-5,NA,NA,TRBV10-3,TGTGCCATCAGTGTTCTGGGGCACCAAGAGACCCAGTACTTC,CAISVLGHQETQYF
TRBJ2-6,NA,NA,TRBV10-2,TGCGCCAGCAGTCCCCGGGGGGCTTATGGGGCCAACGTCCTGACTTTC,CASSPRGAYGANVLTF
TRBJ1-3,NA,NA,TRBV20-1,TGCAGTGCTAGAGGCAACACCATATATTTT,CSARGNTIYF
TRBJ1-5,NA,NA,TRBV5-6,TGTGCCAGCAGCTTGTCGAGGTTGGGGCATCAGCCCCAGCATTTT,CASSLSRLGHQPQHF